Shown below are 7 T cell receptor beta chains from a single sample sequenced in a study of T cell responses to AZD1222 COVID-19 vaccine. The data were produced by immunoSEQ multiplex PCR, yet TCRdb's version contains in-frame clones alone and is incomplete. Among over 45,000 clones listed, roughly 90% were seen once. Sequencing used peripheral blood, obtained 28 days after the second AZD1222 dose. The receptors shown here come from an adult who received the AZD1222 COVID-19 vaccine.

The chain's CDR3 is CASTFNPNTEAFF. CDR3 DNA: TGTGCCAGCACCTTTAACCCGAACACTGAAGCTTTCTTT. The rearrangement joins TRBV6-5 to TRBJ1-1, with unresolved D. The CDR3 totals 13 residues. Deletions cut 7 bases from V and 1 base from J, with 10 bases between. Germline V gives CDR1 MNHEY, CDR2 SVGAGI.

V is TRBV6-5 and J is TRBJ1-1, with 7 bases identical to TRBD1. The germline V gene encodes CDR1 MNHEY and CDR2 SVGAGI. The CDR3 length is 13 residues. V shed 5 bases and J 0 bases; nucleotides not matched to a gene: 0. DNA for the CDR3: TGTGCCAGCAGTAGGGGGCTGAACACTGAAGCTTTCTTT. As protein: CASSRGLNTEAFF.

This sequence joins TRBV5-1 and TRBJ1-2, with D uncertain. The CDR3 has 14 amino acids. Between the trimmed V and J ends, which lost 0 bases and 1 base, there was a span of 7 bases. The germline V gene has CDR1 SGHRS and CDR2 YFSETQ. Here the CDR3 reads CASSLDGSNYGYTF. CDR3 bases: TGCGCCAGCAGCTTGGATGGCAGTAACTATGGCTACACCTTC.

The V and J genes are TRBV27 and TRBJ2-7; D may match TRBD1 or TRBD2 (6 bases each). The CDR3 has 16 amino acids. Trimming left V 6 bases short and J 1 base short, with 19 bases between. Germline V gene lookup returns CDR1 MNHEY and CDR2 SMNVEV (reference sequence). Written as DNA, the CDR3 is TGTGCCAGCAGGGGGGTTGTTGGGGGGCGGTCCTACGAGCAGTACTTC. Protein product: CASRGVVGGRSYEQYF.

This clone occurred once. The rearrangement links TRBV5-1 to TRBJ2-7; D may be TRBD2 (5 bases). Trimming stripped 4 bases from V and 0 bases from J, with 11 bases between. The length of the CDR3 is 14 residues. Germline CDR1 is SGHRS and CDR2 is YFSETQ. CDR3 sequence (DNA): TGCGCCAGCAGCGCAAGCGGAAGCTCCTACGAGCAGTACTTC. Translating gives CASSASGSSYEQYF.

CDR3 amino acids: CAISAGSNEQFF. The DNA for the CDR3 is TGTGCCATCAGTGCCGGCAGCAATGAGCAGTTCTTC. This rearrangement joins TRBV10-3 to TRBJ2-1, with D unresolved. The CDR3 loop spans 12 amino acids. The V end lost 4 bases, the J end lost 6 bases, and 7 bases lay between the germline ends. Germline CDR1 reads ENHRY; CDR2 reads SYGVKD.

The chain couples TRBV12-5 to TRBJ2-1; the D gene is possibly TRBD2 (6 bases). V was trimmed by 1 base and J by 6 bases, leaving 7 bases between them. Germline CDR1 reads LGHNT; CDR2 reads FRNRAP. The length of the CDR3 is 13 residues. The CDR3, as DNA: TGTGCTAGTGGTTTGGATAGCGGCAATGAGCAGTTCTTC. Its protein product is CASGLDSGNEQFF.